The clone carrying this TCR beta chain was counted ten times or more. Its antigen remains unidentified. The data are from a study of regulatory T cells in long-lasting Graves disease. Points from the study as a whole: Newly diagnosed Graves' patients had higher TCR diversity than persistent ones.

Construction of the TCR beta libraries employed iRepertoire HTBI primers in conjunction with Arm-PCR of CDR3 regions. Using its own MiXCR run on the multiplex PCR reads, TCRdb lists one record per CDR3 protein. Here the sample spans 200,000 to 250,000 distinct CDR3 sequences, roughly 19% being singletons. As to time point: newly diagnosed GD, antithyroid drugs for less than 3 months. The TCR library was prepared using RNA isolated from PBMCs. EDTA tubes received nine milliliters of collected peripheral blood. In addition, the sample was reused for a study of T cells in Graves' hyperthyroidism and ophthalmopathy. This second study says: The model's output predicted ophthalmopathy at a median of about 5.9 months prior to onset.

Sequenced here: peripheral blood mononuclear cells (PBMCs), sampled at new diagnosis, from a patient treated with antithyroid drugs. This sequence originates from a woman in her twenties or thirties with Graves disease.

CDR3 protein: CASSYYRRGASGRGEQYF. The CDR3 nucleotides are TGTGCCAGCAGTTACTATCGCCGGGGGGCTAGCGGGAGAGGAGAGCAGTACTTC. The rearrangement links TRBV6-5 to TRBJ2-7, with 10 bases identical to TRBD2. From germline, CDR1 is MNHEY and CDR2 SVGAGI. The CDR3 runs to 18 residues. V gave up 1 base and J gave up 7 bases; unmatched junction bases: 16.